The rows below give T cell receptor beta chains drawn from one sample of a study of cytomegalovirus exposure and HLA in healthy donors. Measured with immunoSEQ multiplex PCR; TCRdb has only the in-frame clones, and not every one. The data show more than 80,000 clones, about 72% seen once. The sample comprised PBMCs. All receptors derive from a woman in her sixties in good health and CMV-seropositive. Each CDR3 is given with its conserved first and last residue. D genes are given only for firm matches. Clone size is stated in some rows and not others, as once, few, many or a class when expanded.

V gene: TRBV4-1
J gene: TRBJ1-2
clone size: -
D gene: -
CDR3 DNA: TGCGCCAGCAGCCACCCCGTGGAGAACTACTATGGCTACACCTTC
CDR3 protein: CASSHPVENYYGYTF

V gene: TRBV7-9
J gene: TRBJ1-1
clone size: -
D gene: TRBD1
CDR3 DNA: TGTGCCAGCAGCTTAGGAGACAGGGGGACGGCTGAAGCTTTCTTT
CDR3 protein: CASSLGDRGTAEAFF

V gene: TRBV18
J gene: TRBJ1-3
clone size: -
D gene: -
CDR3 DNA: TGTGCCAGCTCACCAAATTATCAACAGAGCTCTGGAAACACCATATATTTT
CDR3 protein: CASSPNYQQSSGNTIYF

V gene: TRBV27
J gene: TRBJ1-1
clone size: -
D gene: -
CDR3 DNA: TGTGCCAGCAGTTTCAGTGTAGGGGCGGAGACTGAAGCTTTCTTT
CDR3 protein: CASSFSVGAETEAFF

V gene: TRBV19
J gene: TRBJ2-1
clone size: -
D gene: -
CDR3 DNA: TGTGCCGTCTCCCCCGGGATTTACAATGAGCAGTTCTTC
CDR3 protein: CAVSPGIYNEQFF

V gene: TRBV6-1
J gene: TRBJ2-7
clone size: -
D gene: TRBD2
CDR3 DNA: TGTGCCAGCAGTCTAGCGGGACCCTACGAGCAGTACTTC
CDR3 protein: CASSLAGPYEQYF

V gene: TRBV10-2
J gene: TRBJ1-5
clone size: once
D gene: TRBD1
CDR3 DNA: TGCGCCAGCAGTGAGTCTTGGACAGGGACATTTAGGAATCAGCCCCAGCATTTT
CDR3 protein: CASSESWTGTFRNQPQHF

V gene: TRBV2
J gene: TRBJ2-2
clone size: few
D gene: -
CDR3 DNA: TGTGCCAGCAGTGGCACACTAGCCAGGACCGGGGAGCTGTTTTTT
CDR3 protein: CASSGTLARTGELFF

V gene: TRBV30
J gene: TRBJ2-3
clone size: once
D gene: -
CDR3 DNA: TGTGCCTGGAGTGTACTCGGGAGAGTAGATACGCAGTATTTT
CDR3 protein: CAWSVLGRVDTQYF

V gene: TRBV27
J gene: TRBJ2-5
clone size: once
D gene: TRBD2
CDR3 DNA: TGTGCCAGCAGTTCGGGACTAGCGGGAATGGAGACCCAGTACTTC
CDR3 protein: CASSSGLAGMETQYF

V gene: TRBV9
J gene: TRBJ1-4
clone size: -
D gene: TRBD1
CDR3 DNA: TGTGCCAGCAGCGTTGGGGCTAACAGGGGAGCAACTAATGAAAAACTGTTTTTT
CDR3 protein: CASSVGANRGATNEKLFF

V gene: TRBV29-1
J gene: TRBJ2-7
clone size: -
D gene: -
CDR3 DNA: TGCAGCGTCAACACAGAATACGAGCAGTACTTC
CDR3 protein: CSVNTEYEQYF

V gene: TRBV5-1
J gene: TRBJ1-2
clone size: -
D gene: -
CDR3 DNA: TGCGCCAGCAGCTTGGGGAACGGACTATCCACCTTC
CDR3 protein: CASSLGNGLSTF

V gene: TRBV7-9
J gene: TRBJ1-1
clone size: -
D gene: -
CDR3 DNA: TGTTCCAGCAGCTTAGACATAACTGAAGCTTTCTTT
CDR3 protein: CSSSLDITEAFF

V gene: TRBV30
J gene: TRBJ1-5
clone size: -
D gene: TRBD1
CDR3 DNA: TGTGCCTGGAGTGTGGGACAGTTCAATCAGCCCCAGCATTTT
CDR3 protein: CAWSVGQFNQPQHF

V gene: TRBV5-1
J gene: TRBJ2-5
clone size: -
D gene: TRBD2
CDR3 DNA: TGCGCCAGCACCTACGGACCGGGAGGAGAGACCCAGTACTTC
CDR3 protein: CASTYGPGGETQYF

V gene: TRBV21-1
J gene: TRBJ1-1
clone size: once
D gene: -
CDR3 DNA: TGTGCCAGCAGCCCCGGAGCACAGGCAGAAGCTTTCTTT
CDR3 protein: CASSPGAQAEAFF

V gene: TRBV19
J gene: TRBJ1-1
clone size: few
D gene: -
CDR3 DNA: TGTGCCAGTAGTATCCGCAGGGAGGGTCCTGAAGCTTTCTTT
CDR3 protein: CASSIRREGPEAFF

V gene: TRBV5-1
J gene: TRBJ1-4
clone size: -
D gene: -
CDR3 DNA: TGCGCCAGCAGGGGGGGGGTCGAGGAAAAACTGTTTTTT
CDR3 protein: CASRGGVEEKLFF

V gene: TRBV6-1
J gene: TRBJ1-2
clone size: -
D gene: -
CDR3 DNA: TGTGCCAGCAGTGAAACAGGAGTAGATGGCTACACCTTC
CDR3 protein: CASSETGVDGYTF

V gene: TRBV14
J gene: TRBJ1-3
clone size: -
D gene: -
CDR3 DNA: TGTGCCAGCAGCCAAATCTTCACCATATATTTT
CDR3 protein: CASSQIFTIYF

V gene: TRBV30
J gene: TRBJ2-7
clone size: -
D gene: -
CDR3 DNA: TGTGCCTGGAGTACCGTGGTCGGGGATTCCTACGAGCAGTACTTC
CDR3 protein: CAWSTVVGDSYEQYF

V gene: TRBV29-1
J gene: TRBJ2-5
clone size: -
D gene: TRBD1
CDR3 DNA: TGCAGCGTTGAAACAGGGGTTGAGACCCAGTACTTC
CDR3 protein: CSVETGVETQYF

V gene: TRBV5-6
J gene: TRBJ2-7
clone size: -
D gene: TRBD1
CDR3 DNA: TGTGCCAGCAGCGAACGGACAGGATACGAGCAGTACTTC
CDR3 protein: CASSERTGYEQYF

V gene: TRBV6-1
J gene: TRBJ2-5
clone size: once
D gene: -
CDR3 DNA: TGTGCCAGCAGTGAAGCTTCGACGGAGGGGGAGACCCAGTACTTC
CDR3 protein: CASSEASTEGETQYF

V gene: TRBV6-1
J gene: TRBJ2-3
clone size: -
D gene: TRBD2
CDR3 DNA: TGTGCCAGCAGGACGGGACTAGCGAACACAGATACGCAGTATTTT
CDR3 protein: CASRTGLANTDTQYF

V gene: TRBV2
J gene: TRBJ1-5
clone size: once
D gene: TRBD1
CDR3 DNA: TGTGCCAGCAGTGGACAGGGTTTAATAAGTCAGCCCCAGCATTTT
CDR3 protein: CASSGQGLISQPQHF

V gene: TRBV5-6
J gene: TRBJ2-7
clone size: -
D gene: -
CDR3 DNA: TGTGCCAGCACCCGAGGCCCACTCTACGAGCAGTACTTC
CDR3 protein: CASTRGPLYEQYF

V gene: TRBV7-9
J gene: TRBJ1-1
clone size: few
D gene: -
CDR3 DNA: TGTGCCAGCAGCTTTTTCACAGAGAACACTGAAGCTTTCTTT
CDR3 protein: CASSFFTENTEAFF

V gene: TRBV6-6
J gene: TRBJ2-1
clone size: -
D gene: TRBD2
CDR3 DNA: TGTGCCAGCAGCCGTAGCGGGGATTACAATGAGCAGTTCTTC
CDR3 protein: CASSRSGDYNEQFF

V gene: TRBV6-1
J gene: TRBJ2-3
clone size: -
D gene: TRBD2
CDR3 DNA: TGTGCCAGCAGTGAGTCCGGGGGGAGTGGTCCAGATACGCAGTATTTT
CDR3 protein: CASSESGGSGPDTQYF

V gene: TRBV28
J gene: TRBJ1-2
clone size: -
D gene: -
CDR3 DNA: TGTGCCAGCAGTCTGAGACAGGCGCGTGGCTACACCTTC
CDR3 protein: CASSLRQARGYTF

V gene: TRBV2
J gene: TRBJ2-2
clone size: few
D gene: -
CDR3 DNA: TGTGCCAGCAGTGAAGCTGTCCCGGGTCTGGCGAACACCGGGGAGCTGTTTTTT
CDR3 protein: CASSEAVPGLANTGELFF

V gene: TRBV10-2
J gene: TRBJ2-1
clone size: -
D gene: -
CDR3 DNA: TGCGCCAGCAGTGTACCTACCCGGGACACCCAGGACAACTACAATGAGCAGTTCTTC
CDR3 protein: CASSVPTRDTQDNYNEQFF

V gene: TRBV18
J gene: TRBJ1-6
clone size: -
D gene: TRBD1
CDR3 DNA: TGTGCCAGCTCACCATTGGTTTTGACAGGGCTCAATTCACCCCTCCACTTT
CDR3 protein: CASSPLVLTGLNSPLHF

V gene: TRBV13
J gene: TRBJ2-1
clone size: -
D gene: TRBD1
CDR3 DNA: TGTGCCAGCAGCTTAGAGGGACAGTCCTACAATGAGCAGTTCTTC
CDR3 protein: CASSLEGQSYNEQFF

V gene: TRBV6-5
J gene: TRBJ2-7
clone size: -
D gene: -
CDR3 DNA: TGTGCCAGCAGTGTATATACCGCGGGCTACGAGCAGTACTTC
CDR3 protein: CASSVYTAGYEQYF

V gene: TRBV13
J gene: TRBJ1-5
clone size: -
D gene: -
CDR3 DNA: TGTGCCAGCAGCTTAGGGGGCCCCGGCCAGCCCCAGCATTTT
CDR3 protein: CASSLGGPGQPQHF

V gene: TRBV4-1
J gene: TRBJ1-6
clone size: -
D gene: -
CDR3 DNA: TGCGCCAGCAGCGTAACGACAGTGAACAATTCACCCCTCCACTTT
CDR3 protein: CASSVTTVNNSPLHF

V gene: TRBV30
J gene: TRBJ2-6
clone size: few
D gene: -
CDR3 DNA: TGTGCCTCGTCCCAGGGGTCTGGGGCCAACGTCCTGACTTTC
CDR3 protein: CASSQGSGANVLTF

V gene: TRBV5-1
J gene: TRBJ1-4
clone size: -
D gene: -
CDR3 DNA: TGCGCCAGCAGCTTGGCGGGCCAGGGAAATGAAAAACTGTTTTTT
CDR3 protein: CASSLAGQGNEKLFF

V gene: TRBV9
J gene: TRBJ2-3
clone size: -
D gene: -
CDR3 DNA: TGTGCCAGCAGCGTATACGGGACTAGCACAGATACGCAGTATTTT
CDR3 protein: CASSVYGTSTDTQYF

V gene: TRBV5-5
J gene: TRBJ1-2
clone size: -
D gene: -
CDR3 DNA: TGTGCCAGCAGCTTGGACAACAACTATGGCTACACCTTC
CDR3 protein: CASSLDNNYGYTF

V gene: TRBV5-6
J gene: TRBJ1-3
clone size: few
D gene: -
CDR3 DNA: TGTGCCAGCAGCTCGACCGGGGGAAAGGGAAACACCATATATTTT
CDR3 protein: CASSSTGGKGNTIYF

V gene: TRBV9
J gene: TRBJ2-3
clone size: -
D gene: TRBD2
CDR3 DNA: TGTGCCAGCAGCTTACTAGCGGGCAGCACAGATACGCAGTATTTT
CDR3 protein: CASSLLAGSTDTQYF

V gene: TRBV27
J gene: TRBJ1-1
clone size: -
D gene: -
CDR3 DNA: TGTGCCAGCAGTTTCGGACTCAACACTGAAGCTTTCTTT
CDR3 protein: CASSFGLNTEAFF